This passage covers 16 T cell receptor beta chains from one sample sequenced in a study of cytomegalovirus exposure and HLA in healthy donors (dated by TCRdb to 2016 to 2017). The library was produced with the immunoSEQ multiplex PCR assay. For the multiplex PCR, a mixture combining 60 forward primers for TCR Vbeta segments and 13 reverse primers for TCR Jbeta segments was used. TCRdb took this table from immuneACCESS and kept in-frame rearrangements with V and J called. Such tables lack part of the clones; where checked against another copy, unresolved V genes explain under half of the gap, and the rest is unexplained. Present in this sample are about 160,000 clones, 76% of which were seen just once. Of the sample, about 1.3% is held by the ten largest clones. Sample: PBMCs. The receptors derive from a man in his fifties or sixties in good health and CMV-seronegative.

CDR3 residues: CASSQTSGSNEQFF. The CDR3 region has the DNA TGTGCCAGCAGCCAGACTAGCGGGAGTAATGAGCAGTTCTTC. The rearrangement links TRBV28 to TRBJ2-1, with 12 bases aligning to TRBD2. The CDR3 covers 14 residues. Germline V lookup: CDR1 MDHEN, CDR2 SYDVKM. The junction had 4 bases not matched to a gene; V was cut back by 6 bases and J by 7 bases.

The V and J genes are TRBV11-2 and TRBJ2-7; 12 bases are a match to TRBD2. Germline V gives CDR1 SGHAT, CDR2 FQNNGV. There are 16 residues in the CDR3. Germline trimming cut 3 bases from V and 4 bases from J; bases unmatched to any gene: 7. The CDR3 reads CASSFSALAGGYEQYF. The CDR3 DNA is TGTGCCAGCAGCTTTTCAGCACTAGCGGGAGGTTACGAGCAGTACTTC.

The table lists this clone with a few counts. The chain employs TRBV5-4 and TRBJ2-3; 8 bases map to TRBD2. V gave up 4 bases and J gave up 0 bases; unmatched junction bases: 7. The CDR3 covers 16 residues. Looked up from germline, CDR1 is SGHNT and CDR2 is YYREEE (reference sequence). The CDR3 DNA reads as TGTGCCAGCAGCAGTAGCGGGGTGGCTAGCACAGATACGCAGTATTTT. It encodes CASSSSGVASTDTQYF.

This clone was counted only a few times. The J gene is TRBJ1-2, the V gene TRBV18, with 7 nucleotides matching TRBD1. The CDR3 runs 14 residues. Germline lookup yields CDR1 KGHSH and CDR2 LQKENI. After removal of 1 base from V and 5 bases from J, the junction contained 4 bases not matched to a gene. CDR3 in amino acids: CASSPLGTDYGYTF. The CDR3 region has the DNA TGTGCCAGCTCACCACTCGGGACAGATTATGGCTACACCTTC.

This clone occurred a few times. The chain recombines TRBV7-2 with TRBJ2-1, with D hard to call. Germline CDR1 SGHTA, CDR2 FQGNSA. Trimming cost V 1 base and J 9 bases, with 10 bases left between them. The CDR3 totals 13 residues. The CDR3 DNA is TGTGCCAGCAGCTTAGAGTTGTTCGGTGAGCAGTTCTTC. Encoded protein: CASSLELFGEQFF.

This clone was seen a few times. The chain recombines TRBV7-2 with TRBJ2-5; TRBD2 aligns across 9 bases. V lost 4 bases and J lost 4; bases outside the gene matches: 16. The CDR3 consists of 18 residues. The V gene's germline CDR1 is SGHTA and CDR2 FQGNSA. The CDR3 DNA is TGTGCCAGCAGCTCATCCCAGGTGGTGAGCGGGGGGCGAGAGACCCAGTACTTC. Translating it yields CASSSSQVVSGGRETQYF.

The chain carries TRBV27 and TRBJ1-2, with a weak D call TRBD1 (6 bases). V was clipped by 6 bases and J by 4 bases, with 24 bases between them. CDR1 is MNHEY, CDR2 SMNVEV, per germline (reference sequence). The CDR3 loop spans 17 amino acids. The CDR3 is CASSPRVGAASIYGYTF. The CDR3 DNA sequence: TGTGCCAGCAGCCCCCGAGTGGGGGCGGCCAGCATCTATGGCTACACCTTC.

CDR3 region: CASRPIQQNYGYTF. CDR3 in DNA: TGTGCCAGCAGGCCTATCCAACAGAACTATGGCTACACCTTC. This chain connects TRBV27 to TRBJ1-2; D is ambiguous. The length of the CDR3 is 14 residues. With 6 bases removed from V and 2 bases from J, the gap between germline ends came to 13 bases. Per germline, CDR1 MNHEY and CDR2 SMNVEV (reference sequence).

This clone was seen just once. The chain has TRBV5-6 and TRBJ2-1, with 8 positions matching TRBD2. Germline V gene data show CDR1 as SGHDT and CDR2 as YYEEEE. V was clipped by 3 bases and J by 3 bases; unmatched bases: 11. The CDR3 extends over 17 amino acids. The CDR3, as DNA: TGTGCCAGCAGCTACACCCGGGGGGGGGCGGACTACAATGAGCAGTTCTTC. Encoded protein: CASSYTRGGADYNEQFF.

The V and J genes are TRBV25-1 and TRBJ1-5; tentatively, D is TRBD1 (6 bases). The ends were cut back, 3 bases at V and 3 bases at J, with 12 bases in the middle. The CDR3 has 15 residues. Germline V CDR1 and CDR2: MGHDK, SYGVNS. This CDR3 is CASSDIGDNNQPQHF. The CDR3 DNA follows: TGTGCCAGCAGTGACATAGGGGACAACAATCAGCCCCAGCATTTT. Complete variable domain (other parts from reference TRBV25-1 and TRBJ1-5): EADIYQTPRYLVIGTGKKITLECSQTMGHDKMYWYQQDPGMELHLIHYSYGVNSTEKGDLSSESTVSRIRTEHFPLTLESARPSHTSQYLCASSDIGDNNQPQHFGDGTRLSIL.

This chain connects TRBV28 to TRBJ1-4; D not resolved. Deletions cut 8 bases from V and 3 bases from J, with 4 bases between. Looked up from germline, CDR1 is MDHEN and CDR2 is SYDVKM. The CDR3 contains 11 residues. The CDR3 DNA reads as TGTGCCAGCCAGGCTAATGAAAAACTGTTTTTT. It specifies CASQANEKLFF.

The rearrangement uses TRBV7-2 and TRBJ2-3; D ambiguous. The CDR3 extends over 13 amino acids. The germline CDR1 and CDR2 sequences are SGHTA and FQGNSA. V gave up 5 bases and J gave up 5 bases, with 11 bases separating them. CDR3 residues: CASSPEVGDTQYF. The DNA of the CDR3 is TGTGCCAGCAGCCCTGAGGTGGGAGATACGCAGTATTTT.

This chain connects TRBV7-2 to TRBJ2-4; D is unresolved. CDR3 length: 15 residues. CDR1 and CDR2 (germline): SGHTA, FQGNSA. Trimming pared 5 bases from V and 5 bases from J, leaving 16 bases between. The CDR3 is CASSRDSFSQNIQYF. CDR3 sequence (DNA): TGTGCCAGCAGCCGAGACTCGTTCTCCCAAAACATTCAGTACTTC.

The chain is built from TRBV28 and TRBJ2-3; the match to TRBD2 covers 13 bases. Unmatched junction bases numbered 15, after V lost 4 bases and J lost 5 bases. CDR1 MDHEN and CDR2 SYDVKM come from the germline V gene. CDR3 length equals 19 residues. Here the CDR3 DNA reads TGTGCCAGCAGTTCCAGCCAGGGACTAGCGGGGCCCAGGGGAGATACGCAGTATTTT. Residues: CASSSSQGLAGPRGDTQYF.

The V gene is TRBV4-2, the J gene TRBJ2-3; 10 positions match TRBD2. Germline V gene sequence: CDR1 LGHNA, CDR2 YNFKEQ. The CDR3 spans 19 residues. V lost 4 bases, J lost 1 base, and 14 bases stayed unmatched. CDR3 coding DNA: TGTGCCAGCAGCCCGGGCTCCAGCGGGGGGGCCGAAGGCACAGATACGCAGTATTTT. This sequence encodes CASSPGSSGGAEGTDTQYF.

This clone came up once. The V call is TRBV6-5, the J call TRBJ2-3, with 8 bases matching TRBD1. The J segment lost 1 base and the V segment lost 4 bases, leaving 7 bases of the junction unmatched. Germline V gene lookup returns CDR1 MNHEY and CDR2 SVGAGI. The CDR3 consists of 16 residues. As DNA, the CDR3 is TGTGCCAGCAGTTTGGTACCGGGACAGGGCACAGATACGCAGTATTTT. Translating it yields CASSLVPGQGTDTQYF.